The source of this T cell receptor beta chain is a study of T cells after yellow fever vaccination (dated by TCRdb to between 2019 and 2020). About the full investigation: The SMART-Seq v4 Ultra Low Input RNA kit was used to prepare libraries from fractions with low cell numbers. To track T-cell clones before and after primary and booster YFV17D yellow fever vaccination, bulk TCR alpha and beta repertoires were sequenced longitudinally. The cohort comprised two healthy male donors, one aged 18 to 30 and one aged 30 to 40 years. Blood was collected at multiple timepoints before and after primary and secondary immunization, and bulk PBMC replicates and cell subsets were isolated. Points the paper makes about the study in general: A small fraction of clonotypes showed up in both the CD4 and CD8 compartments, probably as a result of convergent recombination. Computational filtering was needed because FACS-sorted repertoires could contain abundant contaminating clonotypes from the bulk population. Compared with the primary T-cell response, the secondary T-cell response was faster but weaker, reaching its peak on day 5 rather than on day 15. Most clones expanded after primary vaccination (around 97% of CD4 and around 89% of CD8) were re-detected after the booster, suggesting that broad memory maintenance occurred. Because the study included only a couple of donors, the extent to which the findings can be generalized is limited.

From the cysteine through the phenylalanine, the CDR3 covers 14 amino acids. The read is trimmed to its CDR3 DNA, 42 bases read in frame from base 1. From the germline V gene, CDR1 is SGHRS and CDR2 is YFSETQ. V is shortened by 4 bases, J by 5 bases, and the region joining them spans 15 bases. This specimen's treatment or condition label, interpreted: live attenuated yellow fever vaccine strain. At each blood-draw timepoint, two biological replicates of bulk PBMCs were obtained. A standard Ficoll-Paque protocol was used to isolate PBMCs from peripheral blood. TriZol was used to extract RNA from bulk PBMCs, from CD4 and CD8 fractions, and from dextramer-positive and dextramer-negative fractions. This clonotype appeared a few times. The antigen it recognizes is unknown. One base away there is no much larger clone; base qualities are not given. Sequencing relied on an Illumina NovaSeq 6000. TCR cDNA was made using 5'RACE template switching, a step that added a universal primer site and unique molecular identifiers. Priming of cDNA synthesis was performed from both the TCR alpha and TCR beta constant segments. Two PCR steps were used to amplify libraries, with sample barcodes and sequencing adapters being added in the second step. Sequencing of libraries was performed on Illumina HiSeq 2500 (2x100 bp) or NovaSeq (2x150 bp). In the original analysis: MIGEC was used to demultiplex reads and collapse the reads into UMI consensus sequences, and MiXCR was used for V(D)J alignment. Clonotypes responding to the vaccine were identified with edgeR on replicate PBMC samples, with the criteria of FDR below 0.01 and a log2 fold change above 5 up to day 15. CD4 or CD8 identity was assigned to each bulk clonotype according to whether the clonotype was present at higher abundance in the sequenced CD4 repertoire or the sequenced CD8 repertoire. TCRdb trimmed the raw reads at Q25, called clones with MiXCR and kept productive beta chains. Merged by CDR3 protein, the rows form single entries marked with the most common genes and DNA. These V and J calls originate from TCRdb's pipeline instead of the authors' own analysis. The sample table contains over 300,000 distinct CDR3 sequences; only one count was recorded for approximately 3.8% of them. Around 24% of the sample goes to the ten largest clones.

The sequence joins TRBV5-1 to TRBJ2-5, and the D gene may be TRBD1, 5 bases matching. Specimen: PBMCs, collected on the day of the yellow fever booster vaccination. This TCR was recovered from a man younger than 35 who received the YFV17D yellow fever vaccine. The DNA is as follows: TGCGCCAGCAGCCCCGGTAGGGGTGAGGAGACCCAGTACTTC. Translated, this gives CASSPGRGEETQYF.